The rows below give T cell receptor beta chains drawn from one sample of a study of vaccination effects on CD4 cells after COVID-19. Sequencing was performed with immunoSEQ multiplex PCR; in TCRdb, only in-frame clones are kept and a portion is missing. This sample carries about 59,000 clones, roughly three quarters of them seen once, and the ten largest clones take 2%. For these TCRs, the target antigens are not known. The sequenced sample was CD4+ T cells from PBMCs cultured with HCoV-OC43 spike peptides, obtained after COVID-19 vaccination. These receptors were taken from a human donor who received a COVID-19 vaccine. The CDR3 runs from the conserved cysteine through the conserved F or W. The order of the fields is clone size, J gene, D gene, CDR3 length, V gene, CDR3 DNA, CDR3 protein. The D gene is left open where the match is weak. A row's size may be missing; if present it is once, few, many or a size class.

size: NA
J: TRBJ1-1
D: NA
length: 13
V: TRBV18
DNA: TGTGCCAGCATAAGGCAGGGGAACACTGAAGCTTTCTTT
CDR3: CASIRQGNTEAFF

size: NA
J: TRBJ1-2
D: NA
length: 13
V: TRBV30
DNA: TGTGCCTGGAGGAAGGGGGTCGGCTATGGCTACACCTTC
CDR3: CAWRKGVGYGYTF

size: NA
J: TRBJ2-3
D: NA
length: 14
V: TRBV7-2
DNA: TGTGCCAGCAGCCTCTCAGAGGTAGCAGATACGCAGTATTTT
CDR3: CASSLSEVADTQYF

size: NA
J: TRBJ2-3
D: NA
length: 12
V: TRBV6-5
DNA: TGTGCCAGCAGAAAGGGCTCAGATACGCAGTATTTT
CDR3: CASRKGSDTQYF

size: NA
J: TRBJ2-2
D: NA
length: 15
V: TRBV7-2
DNA: TGTGCCAGCAGCTTAGGTACAGCTAGCACCGGGGAGCTGTTTTTT
CDR3: CASSLGTASTGELFF

size: NA
J: TRBJ1-5
D: NA
length: 14
V: TRBV3-1/TRBV3-2
DNA: TGTGCCAGCAGCCAAGATCCGAGGAATCAGCCCCAGCATTTT
CDR3: CASSQDPRNQPQHF

size: NA
J: TRBJ2-1
D: NA
length: 15
V: TRBV6-6
DNA: TGTGCCAGCAGTTACCCCAAAAATACGTACAATGAGCAGTTCTTC
CDR3: CASSYPKNTYNEQFF

size: once
J: TRBJ2-3
D: NA
length: 12
V: TRBV9
DNA: TGTGCCAGCAGCGTAGGGGGTGATACGCAGTATTTT
CDR3: CASSVGGDTQYF

size: NA
J: TRBJ2-1
D: NA
length: 13
V: TRBV6-5
DNA: TGTGCCAGCAGCCCCCTTAGGGCGAATGAGCAGTTCTTC
CDR3: CASSPLRANEQFF

size: NA
J: TRBJ2-1
D: TRBD2
length: 17
V: TRBV9
DNA: TGTGCCAGCAGCGTTGATATAGCGGGGGGGCCTTTCAATGAGCAGTTCTTC
CDR3: CASSVDIAGGPFNEQFF

size: few
J: TRBJ2-1
D: TRBD2
length: 17
V: TRBV18
DNA: TGTGCCAGCTCACCCCGGACTAGCGGAAGCTCCTACAATGAGCAGTTCTTC
CDR3: CASSPRTSGSSYNEQFF

size: NA
J: TRBJ1-6
D: NA
length: 13
V: TRBV19
DNA: TGTGCCAGTAGTATAGGAAGAAGTTCACCCCTCCACTTT
CDR3: CASSIGRSSPLHF

size: NA
J: TRBJ1-1
D: NA
length: 15
V: TRBV2
DNA: TGTGCCAGCAGGAACAACTCGGTCAGGCGGACTGAAGCTTTCTTT
CDR3: CASRNNSVRRTEAFF

size: few
J: TRBJ1-6
D: NA
length: 14
V: TRBV7-9
DNA: TGTGCCAGCAGCTTAGGCATTGAGGGCTCACCCCTCCACTTT
CDR3: CASSLGIEGSPLHF

size: NA
J: TRBJ1-6
D: TRBD1
length: 16
V: TRBV6-1
DNA: TGTGCCAGCAGTGGCCCCCAGGGGGGCGACGGTTCACCCCTCCACTTT
CDR3: CASSGPQGGDGSPLHF

size: NA
J: TRBJ2-5
D: NA
length: 13
V: TRBV24-1
DNA: TGTGCCACCAGTGAAGCAGGGTTGGAGACCCAGTACTTC
CDR3: CATSEAGLETQYF

size: NA
J: TRBJ1-5
D: TRBD1
length: 17
V: TRBV6-1
DNA: TGTGCCAGCAGTGGCCCCCGGGACAGGGGGATCAATCAGCCCCAGCATTTT
CDR3: CASSGPRDRGINQPQHF

size: NA
J: TRBJ1-5
D: NA
length: 16
V: TRBV23-1
DNA: TGCGCCAGCAGTCACTCCGGGCAGGCCAGCAATCAGCCCCAGCATTTT
CDR3: CASSHSGQASNQPQHF

size: NA
J: TRBJ2-5
D: NA
length: 15
V: TRBV29-1
DNA: TGCAGCGTTGAAGGCCAGAGGGGCCGGAGAGAGACCCAGTACTTC
CDR3: CSVEGQRGRRETQYF

size: NA
J: TRBJ2-5
D: NA
length: 16
V: TRBV19
DNA: TGTGCCAGTAGTACCCTCCGGGACAATCTACAAGAGACCCAGTACTTC
CDR3: CASSTLRDNLQETQYF

size: NA
J: TRBJ1-1
D: NA
length: 12
V: TRBV12-3/TRBV12-4
DNA: TGTGCCAGCAGACAGGGATACACTGAAGCTTTCTTT
CDR3: CASRQGYTEAFF

size: NA
J: TRBJ2-3
D: TRBD2
length: 14
V: TRBV7-3
DNA: TGTGCCAGCAGCCAGACTAGCGGGGGCGATACGCAGTATTTT
CDR3: CASSQTSGGDTQYF

size: NA
J: TRBJ1-1
D: NA
length: 14
V: TRBV11-2
DNA: TGTGCCAGCAGCCCCAGCCCAGCGAACACTGAAGCTTTCTTT
CDR3: CASSPSPANTEAFF

size: NA
J: TRBJ2-4
D: TRBD1
length: 19
V: TRBV7-3
DNA: TGTGCCAGCAGCTTAAGGGGGACAGGGGAGATCCCTGCCAAAAACATTCAGTACTTC
CDR3: CASSLRGTGEIPAKNIQYF

size: NA
J: TRBJ2-3
D: NA
length: 13
V: TRBV29-1
DNA: TGCAGCGCCGGAACGTTTTTCACAGATACGCAGTATTTT
CDR3: CSAGTFFTDTQYF

size: NA
J: TRBJ1-6
D: TRBD1
length: 18
V: TRBV4-2
DNA: TGTGCCAGCAGCCAAGATACGGACAGGAGCTCCTATAATTCACCCCTCCACTTT
CDR3: CASSQDTDRSSYNSPLHF